The 23 T cell receptor beta chains below come from one sample, sequenced in a study of cytomegalovirus exposure and HLA in healthy donors. In the PCR, 60 Vbeta and 13 Jbeta primers were used. Clones were sequenced by immunoSEQ multiplex PCR, and TCRdb holds only the in-frame ones, with some missing. This table holds around 200,000 clones, approximately 80% found once. The sequenced sample consisted of PBMCs. The receptors stem from a woman between 50 and 59 years old in good health and CMV-seropositive.

The chain combines TRBV5-1 with TRBJ1-6; 9 bases are shared with TRBD1. V dropped 0 bases and J dropped 0; count of bases not matched to a gene: 4. The CDR3 length is 18 residues. Germline V lookup: CDR1 SGHRS, CDR2 YFSETQ. The CDR3 is CASSLVGQGSSYNSPLHF. CDR3 nucleotides: TGCGCCAGCAGCTTGGTCGGACAGGGGAGCTCCTATAATTCACCCCTCCACTTT.

This clone has only one observation. The chain employs TRBV30 and TRBJ2-5; 7 bases align to TRBD2. CDR1 is GTSNPN, CDR2 SVGIG, per germline (reference sequence). Trimming took 0 bases from V and 7 from J; bases not matched to a gene: 5. The CDR3 extends over 13 amino acids. The chain's CDR3 is CAWSVPGGRTQYF. DNA for the CDR3: TGTGCCTGGAGTGTACCGGGGGGAAGGACCCAGTACTTC.

There are a few counts of this clone. The gene calls are TRBV7-6 and TRBJ1-2; possibly TRBD1 for D (6 bases). The germline V gene encodes CDR1 SGHVS and CDR2 FNYEAQ. The V gene lost 5 bases and the J gene lost 1 base, with 11 bases spanning the gap. CDR3 size: 14 residues. CDR3 in amino acids: CASSDRPDNYGYTF. The DNA of the CDR3 is TGTGCCAGCAGCGACAGGCCGGATAACTATGGCTACACCTTC.

The gene calls are TRBV12-5 and TRBJ1-3, with 7 positions matching TRBD1. Germline-derived CDR1 and CDR2 are LGHNT and FRNRAP. This CDR3 is 13 amino acids long. The V gene end was trimmed by 6 bases and the J gene end by 5 bases; junction bases not matched to a gene: 4. The CDR3 coding sequence is TGTGCTAGTGGCGGGACAGTACGAAACACCATATATTTT. It is translated as CASGGTVRNTIYF.

The chain couples TRBV7-9 to TRBJ2-7, with 11 nucleotides matching TRBD2. Germline loops: CDR1 SEHNR, CDR2 FQNEAQ (reference sequence). J lost 5 bases, V lost 1 base, and 4 bases had no gene match. This CDR3 region has 15 residues. The CDR3 nucleotides are TGTGCCAGCAGCTTAGGGACTAGCGGGCTCGACGAGCAGTACTTC. Encoded protein: CASSLGTSGLDEQYF.

The CDR3 coding sequence is TGTGCCAGCAGTGAACTGGACACCTACACCGGGGAGCTGTTTTTT. This codes for CASSELDTYTGELFF. V gene TRBV25-1 combines with J gene TRBJ2-2, with D perhaps matching TRBD1 (5 bases). Germline-derived CDR1 and CDR2 are MGHDK and SYGVNS. Trimming removed 2 bases at V and 3 bases at J, with 10 bases between. The CDR3 length is 15 residues.

This clone was seen a single time. The CDR3 coding sequence is TGTGCCAGCAGAGGCAAGGGGTATACCAATCAGCCCCAGCATTTT. Amino acid sequence: CASRGKGYTNQPQHF. The chain links TRBV28 to TRBJ1-5; tentatively, D is TRBD1 (5 bases). The V gene's germline CDR1 is MDHEN and CDR2 SYDVKM. Trimming removed 6 bases from V and 3 bases from J, with 15 bases in between. The CDR3 loop spans 15 amino acids.

The J gene is TRBJ2-4, the V gene TRBV27, with D possibly TRBD1 on 5 matching bases. The V end was cut by 5 bases, the J end by 0 bases, with 11 bases between. Germline assignment: CDR1 MNHEY and CDR2 SMNVEV (reference sequence). The CDR3 runs 15 residues. CDR3 nucleotide sequence: TGTGCCAGCAGTCGCGACAGCCTAGCCAAAAACATTCAGTACTTC. Protein product: CASSRDSLAKNIQYF.

The chain has TRBV6-1 and TRBJ1-6; D is undetermined. Germline V gene data show CDR1 as MNHNS and CDR2 as SASEGT. This CDR3 spans 19 amino acids. V was shortened by 2 bases and J by 0 bases, with 17 bases between the two germline ends. Here the CDR3 reads CASSERKGGMGSYNSPLHF. The DNA of the CDR3 is TGTGCCAGCAGTGAAAGGAAGGGAGGGATGGGCTCCTATAATTCACCCCTCCACTTT.

This clone was picked up one time. V and J are TRBV29-1 and TRBJ2-5; TRBD2 matches 10 bases. The CDR3 length is 15 residues. After removal of 6 bases from V and 2 bases from J, the junction contained 9 bases not matched to a gene. Per the germline V gene, CDR1 is SQVTM and CDR2 is ANQGSEA. DNA for the CDR3: TGCAGCGTGATCCCTAGCGGGGGAAGGCAAGAGACCCAGTACTTC. Amino acid sequence: CSVIPSGGRQETQYF.

The V call is TRBV4-3, the J call TRBJ2-2; TRBD2 might be the D (5 bases). Trimming pared 7 bases from V and 6 bases from J, leaving 15 bases between. Looked up from germline, CDR1 is LGHNA and CDR2 is YSLEER. CDR3 size: 14 residues. The CDR3 DNA is TGCGCCAGCACCCCGGGGATGGACGCCGGGGAGCTGTTTTTT. Amino acids: CASTPGMDAGELFF.

The chain employs TRBV18 and TRBJ1-1; possible D gene TRBD1, 6 bases. CDR1 KGHSH and CDR2 LQKENI come from the germline V gene. This CDR3 contains 14 residues. Trimming cost V 2 bases and J 1 base, with 8 bases left between them. As DNA, the CDR3 is TGTGCCAGCTCACCAAACAGGGCGAACACTGAAGCTTTCTTT. Translated, it gives CASSPNRANTEAFF.

The chain carries TRBV6-5 and TRBJ2-7; a possible D gene is TRBD2 (7 bases). This CDR3 has 16 residues. V was clipped by 4 bases and J by 5 bases, with 21 bases between them. From germline, CDR1 is MNHEY and CDR2 SVGAGI. CDR3 in DNA: TGTGCCAGCAGTTCCCTGAGGGGGGGGTACCCTAACGAGCAGTACTTC. It yields the protein CASSSLRGGYPNEQYF.

The CDR3 region is CASSVRTARGNQPQHF. The CDR3 DNA follows: TGTGCCAGCAGTGTCCGGACAGCCCGGGGCAATCAGCCCCAGCATTTT. The chain links TRBV6-1 to TRBJ1-5; tentatively, D is TRBD1 (6 bases). Germline assignment: CDR1 MNHNS and CDR2 SASEGT. The CDR3 consists of 16 residues. Deletions cut 4 bases from V and 2 bases from J, with 15 bases between.

The chain employs TRBV6-5 and TRBJ1-1, with D possibly matching TRBD1 (6 bases). Germline CDR1 is MNHEY and CDR2 is SVGAGI. The CDR3 consists of 15 residues. V lost 7 bases and J lost 5, with 20 bases in between. The CDR3 loop is CASTRARGGGTEAFF. Here the CDR3 DNA reads TGTGCCAGCACCCGGGCGAGGGGGGGAGGGACTGAAGCTTTCTTT.

The CDR3: CASRRVSYNSPLHF. The CDR3 DNA sequence: TGTGCCAGTAGGAGGGTTTCCTATAATTCACCCCTCCACTTT. The chain recombines TRBV19 with TRBJ1-6; no firm D call. With 6 bases removed from V and 1 base from J, the gap between germline ends came to 7 bases. Germline V gene lookup returns CDR1 LNHDA and CDR2 SQIVND (reference sequence). CDR3 length: 14 amino acids.

The genes are TRBV10-3 and TRBJ1-1; 7 nucleotides match TRBD1. Per germline, CDR1 ENHRY and CDR2 SYGVKD. The junction had 5 bases not matched to a gene; V was cut back by 3 bases and J by 4 bases. The CDR3 covers 14 residues. CDR3 residues: CAISDPGGSTEAFF. As DNA, the CDR3 is TGTGCCATCAGTGACCCAGGGGGGAGCACTGAAGCTTTCTTT.

The chain employs TRBV9 and TRBJ1-2; no definite D call. CDR1 and CDR2 from the germline V gene are SGDLS and YYNGEE. V lost 2 bases and J 0 bases, leaving 8 bases between the germline ends. This CDR3 comprises 14 residues. CDR3 in amino acids: CASSVTRANYGYTF. CDR3 bases: TGTGCCAGCAGCGTGACTAGGGCTAACTATGGCTACACCTTC.

This clone showed up many times. The chain carries TRBV6-4 and TRBJ1-1; D is unclear. CDR1 is MRHNA and CDR2 is SNTAGT in the germline V gene. The length of the CDR3 is 13 residues. With 3 bases removed from V and 2 bases from J, the gap between germline ends came to 7 bases. CDR3 bases: TGTGCCAGCAGTGAGTCAGATAACACTGAAGCTTTCTTT. Its protein is CASSESDNTEAFF.

This sequence joins TRBV2 and TRBJ2-3; D is possibly TRBD2 (5 bases). The CDR3 spans 13 residues. CDR1 and CDR2 from the germline V gene are SNHLY and FYNNEI. V shed 6 bases and J shed 3 bases, with 10 bases lying between them. CDR3 coding DNA: TGTGCCAGCAGGGTACTAGGTACAGATACGCAGTATTTT. Protein: CASRVLGTDTQYF.

The V and J genes are TRBV28 and TRBJ1-2; D might be TRBD1 (5 bases). Between the trimmed V and J ends, which lost 7 bases and 4 bases, there was a span of 16 bases. The CDR3 totals 14 residues. Germline V gene lookup returns CDR1 MDHEN and CDR2 SYDVKM. The CDR3 region is CASKAGGTIYGYTF. The CDR3 nucleotides are TGTGCCAGCAAAGCGGGGGGGACGATCTATGGCTACACCTTC.

The chain joins TRBV6-1 to TRBJ2-5; 8 nucleotides match TRBD1. The CDR3 totals 15 residues. Germline-derived CDR1 and CDR2 are MNHNS and SASEGT. The junction had 10 bases not matched to a gene; V was cut back by 5 bases and J by 5 bases. CDR3 in DNA: TGTGCCAGCAGTCCCTTCAGACAGGGGAAGGAGACCCAGTACTTC. Its protein is CASSPFRQGKETQYF.

The gene calls are TRBV5-1 and TRBJ2-5, with 8 bases identical to TRBD2. Matching the DNA end better, TRBJ2-7 makes the J call doubtful. The CDR3 length is 14 residues. The germline V gene encodes CDR1 SGHRS and CDR2 YFSETQ. For the CDR3, the DNA is TGCGCCAGCAGCCCCGCTGCGGGGGGCTACGAGCAGTACTTC. Translating gives CASSPAAGGYEQYF.